This TCR beta chain was found in a study of T-cell memory formation after mild COVID-19. Findings and limits, study-wide: Day 15 to 85 contracting clones showed balanced CD4/CD8; day 15 to 37 expanders favored CD4+. A subset of responding clones appeared in pre-infection memory, suggesting cross-reactive memory joined.

TCR alpha and TCR beta cDNA libraries with sample barcodes and UMIs came from 5'RACE using constant-segment primers. MiXCR, run by TCRdb on the 5' RACE reads, gives a single entry per CDR3 protein. In the table there are approximately 570,000 distinct CDR3 sequences, more than 15% of which are singletons. This clonotype was counted a few times. Its antigen is not identified. The CDR3 runs to 16 residues. In germline, CDR1 is MNHEY, CDR2 SVGAGI. V dropped 5 bases and J dropped 6 bases, with 17 bases sitting between them. The TCR comes from an adult woman who had mild COVID-19 (a few samples of this study predate the infection). Cell type and time point are not known. Sequenced input: PBMCs or a T cell subset sorted from them (not recorded which). The chain employs TRBV6-5 and TRBJ1-6; D is perhaps TRBD1 (5 bases). CDR3 nucleotide sequence: TGTGCCAGCAGTCACCCGAGGACATTGAGTAATTCACCCCTCCACTTT. This translates into CASSHPRTLSNSPLHF.